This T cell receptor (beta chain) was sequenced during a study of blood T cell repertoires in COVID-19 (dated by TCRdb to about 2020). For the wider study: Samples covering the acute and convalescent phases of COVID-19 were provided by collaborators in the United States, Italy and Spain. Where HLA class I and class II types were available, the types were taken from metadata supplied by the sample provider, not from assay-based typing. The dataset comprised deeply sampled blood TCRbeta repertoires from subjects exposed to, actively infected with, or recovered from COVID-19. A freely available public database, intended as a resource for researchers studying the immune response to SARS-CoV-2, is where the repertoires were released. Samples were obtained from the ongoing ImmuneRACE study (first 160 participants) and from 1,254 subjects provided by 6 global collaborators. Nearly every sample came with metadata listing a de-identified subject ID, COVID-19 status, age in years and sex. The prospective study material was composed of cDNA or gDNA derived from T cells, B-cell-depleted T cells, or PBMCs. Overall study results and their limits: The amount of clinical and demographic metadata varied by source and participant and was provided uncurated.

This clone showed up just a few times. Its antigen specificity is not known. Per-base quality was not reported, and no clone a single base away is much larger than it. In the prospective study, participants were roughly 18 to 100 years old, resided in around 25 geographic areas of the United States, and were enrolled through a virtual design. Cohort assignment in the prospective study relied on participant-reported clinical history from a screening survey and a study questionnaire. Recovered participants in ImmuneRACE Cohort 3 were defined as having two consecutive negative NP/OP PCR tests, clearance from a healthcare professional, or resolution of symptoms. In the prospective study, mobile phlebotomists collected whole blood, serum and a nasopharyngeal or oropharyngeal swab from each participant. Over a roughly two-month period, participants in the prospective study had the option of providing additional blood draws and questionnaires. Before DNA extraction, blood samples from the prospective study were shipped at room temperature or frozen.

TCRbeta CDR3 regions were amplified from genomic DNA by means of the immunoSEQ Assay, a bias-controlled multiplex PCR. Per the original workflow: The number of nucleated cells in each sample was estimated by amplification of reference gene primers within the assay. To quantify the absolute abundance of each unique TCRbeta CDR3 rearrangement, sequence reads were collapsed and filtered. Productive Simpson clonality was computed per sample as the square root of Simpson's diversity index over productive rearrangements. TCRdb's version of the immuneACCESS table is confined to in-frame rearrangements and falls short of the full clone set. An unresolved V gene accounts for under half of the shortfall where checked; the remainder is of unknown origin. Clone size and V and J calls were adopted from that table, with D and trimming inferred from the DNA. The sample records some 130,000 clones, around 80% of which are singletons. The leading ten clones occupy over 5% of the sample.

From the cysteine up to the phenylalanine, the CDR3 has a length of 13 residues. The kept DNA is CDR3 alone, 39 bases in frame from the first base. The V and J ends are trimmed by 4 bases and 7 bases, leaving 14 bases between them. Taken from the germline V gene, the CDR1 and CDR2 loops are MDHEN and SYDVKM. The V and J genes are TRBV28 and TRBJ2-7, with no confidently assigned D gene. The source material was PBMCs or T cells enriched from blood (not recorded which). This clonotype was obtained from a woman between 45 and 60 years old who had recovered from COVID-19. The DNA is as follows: TGTGCCAGCAGTTCCCCCGCAAAGGAGGAGCAGTACTTC. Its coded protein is CASSSPAKEEQYF.